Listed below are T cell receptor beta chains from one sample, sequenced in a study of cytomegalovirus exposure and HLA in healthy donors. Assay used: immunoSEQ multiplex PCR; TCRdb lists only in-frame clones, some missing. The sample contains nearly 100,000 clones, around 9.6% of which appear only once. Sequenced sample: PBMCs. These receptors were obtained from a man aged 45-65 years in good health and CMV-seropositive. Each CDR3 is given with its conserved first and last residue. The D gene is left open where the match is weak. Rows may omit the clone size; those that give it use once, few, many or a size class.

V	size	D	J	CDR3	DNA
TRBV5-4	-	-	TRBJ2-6	CASSFFIGQLDSGANVLTF	TGTGCCAGCAGCTTTTTTATTGGACAGTTAGACTCTGGGGCCAACGTCCTGACTTTC
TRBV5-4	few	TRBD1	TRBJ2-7	CASSLTGTETYEQYF	TGTGCCAGCAGCTTGACCGGGACAGAAACCTACGAGCAGTACTTC
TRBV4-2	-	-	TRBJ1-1	CASSPQSGDRYTEAFF	TGTGCCAGCAGCCCACAGTCGGGCGACAGGTACACTGAAGCTTTCTTT
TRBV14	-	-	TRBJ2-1	CASSHTTYNEQFF	TGTGCCAGCAGCCACACTACCTACAATGAGCAGTTCTTC
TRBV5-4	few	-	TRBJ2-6	CASSLAGTPISGANVLTF	TGTGCCAGCAGCTTGGCCGGGACACCCATCTCTGGGGCCAACGTCCTGACTTTC
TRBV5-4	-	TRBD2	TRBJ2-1	CASSYTSGRIYNEQFF	TGTGCCAGCAGCTACACTAGCGGGAGGATATACAATGAGCAGTTCTTC
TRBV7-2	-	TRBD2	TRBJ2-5	CASSLVGTSGRGPKETQYF	TGTGCCAGCAGCTTAGTCGGGACTAGCGGGAGAGGGCCGAAAGAGACCCAGTACTTC
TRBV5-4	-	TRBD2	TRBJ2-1	CASSLGVGLTGHEQFF	TGTGCCAGCAGCTTGGGGGTGGGACTAACCGGCCATGAGCAGTTCTTC
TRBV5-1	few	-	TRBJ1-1	CASSLVEPGTEAFF	TGCGCCAGCAGCTTGGTAGAACCCGGCACTGAAGCTTTCTTT
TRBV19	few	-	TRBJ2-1	CASSMGLYNEQFF	TGTGCCAGTAGTATGGGACTGTACAATGAGCAGTTCTTC
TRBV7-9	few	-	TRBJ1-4	CASSPDRTNEKLFF	TGTGCCAGCAGCCCGGACAGAACTAATGAAAAACTGTTTTTT
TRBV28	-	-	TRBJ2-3	CASVGQFTDTQYF	TGTGCCAGCGTTGGACAGTTCACAGATACGCAGTATTTT
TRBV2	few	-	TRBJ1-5	CASSDPEQPQHF	TGTGCCAGCAGTGACCCAGAACAGCCCCAGCATTTT
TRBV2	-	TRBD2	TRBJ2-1	CASSRLAVTSYNEQFF	TGTGCCAGCAGTCGACTAGCGGTTACCTCCTACAATGAGCAGTTCTTC
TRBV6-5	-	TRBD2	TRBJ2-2	CASSYGLDQTGELFF	TGTGCCAGCAGTTACGGACTAGATCAGACCGGGGAGCTGTTTTTT
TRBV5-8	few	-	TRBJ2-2	CASSFAAQNTGELFF	TGTGCCAGCAGCTTCGCGGCCCAGAACACCGGGGAGCTGTTTTTT
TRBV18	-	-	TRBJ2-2	CASSPGQTTGELFF	TGTGCCAGCTCACCCGGACAGACCACCGGGGAGCTGTTTTTT
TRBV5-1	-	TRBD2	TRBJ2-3	CASSHEAGGVSDTQYF	TGCGCCAGCAGCCATGAGGCGGGAGGGGTTTCAGATACGCAGTATTTT
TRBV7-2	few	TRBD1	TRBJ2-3	CASSGTGAAADTQYF	TGTGCCAGCAGCGGTACAGGGGCAGCGGCAGATACGCAGTATTTT
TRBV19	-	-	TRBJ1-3	CASSIIPDNSGNTIYF	TGTGCCAGTAGTATTATCCCGGACAACTCTGGAAACACCATATATTTT
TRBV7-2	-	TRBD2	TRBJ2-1	CASSFTGLANEQFF	TGTGCCAGCAGCTTTACGGGACTAGCGAATGAGCAGTTCTTC
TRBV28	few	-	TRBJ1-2	CASSLQGSYGYTF	TGTGCCAGCAGTTTACAGGGCTCCTATGGCTACACCTTC
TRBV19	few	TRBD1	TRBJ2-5	CASSRGDSLETQYF	TGTGCCTCCTCAAGAGGGGACAGCCTAGAGACCCAGTACTTC
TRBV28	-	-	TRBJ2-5	CASSPPRGNQETQYF	TGTGCCAGCAGTCCCCCGAGGGGGAACCAAGAGACCCAGTACTTC
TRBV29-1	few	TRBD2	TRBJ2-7	CSVQPGLPYSYEQYF	TGCAGCGTCCAACCGGGACTACCTTACTCCTACGAGCAGTACTTC
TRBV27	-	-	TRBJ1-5	CASSPTGNAQPQHF	TGTGCCAGCAGTCCTACAGGGAACGCTCAGCCCCAGCATTTT
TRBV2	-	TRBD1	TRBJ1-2	CASSVGQGGSPSGYTF	TGTGCCAGCAGCGTTGGACAGGGGGGCTCCCCCTCTGGCTACACCTTC
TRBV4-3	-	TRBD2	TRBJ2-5	CASSQDITGGETQYF	TGCGCCAGCAGCCAAGATATAACGGGAGGGGAGACCCAGTACTTC
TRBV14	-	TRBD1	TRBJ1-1	CASSPRQGAGNTEAFF	TGTGCCAGCAGCCCAAGACAGGGGGCTGGGAACACTGAAGCTTTCTTT
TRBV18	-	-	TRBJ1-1	CASSIRGGLAFF	TGTGCCAGCTCAATACGGGGAGGGCTGGCTTTCTTT
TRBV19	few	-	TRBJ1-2	CASSIPGSNYGYTF	TGTGCCAGTAGTATTCCCGGTTCTAACTATGGCTACACCTTC
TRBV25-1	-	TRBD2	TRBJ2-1	CASSARTSGFYEQFF	TGTGCCAGCAGCGCTAGGACTAGCGGGTTCTATGAGCAGTTCTTC
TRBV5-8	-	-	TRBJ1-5	CASSPGVQGNQPQHF	TGTGCCAGCAGCCCAGGGGTGCAAGGAAATCAGCCCCAGCATTTT
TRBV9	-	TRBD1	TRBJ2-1	CASGGQGSYNEQFF	TGTGCCAGCGGGGGACAGGGCTCCTACAATGAGCAGTTCTTC
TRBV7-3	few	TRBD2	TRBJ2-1	CASSLGSSGIRNEQFF	TGTGCCAGCAGCTTAGGTTCTAGCGGGATTCGCAATGAGCAGTTCTTC
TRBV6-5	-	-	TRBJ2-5	CASTIPASLAETQYF	TGTGCCAGCACCATTCCTGCTAGCTTGGCCGAGACCCAGTACTTC
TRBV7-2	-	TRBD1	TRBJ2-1	CASSLSSGTAFYNEQFF	TGTGCCAGCAGCTTGAGCTCCGGGACAGCCTTCTACAATGAGCAGTTCTTC
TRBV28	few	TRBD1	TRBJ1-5	CASSFLRDRGNQPQHF	TGTGCCAGCAGTTTCCTTCGGGACAGGGGGAATCAGCCCCAGCATTTT
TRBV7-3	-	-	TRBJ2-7	CASSLTGQNEQYF	TGTGCCAGCAGCTTAACTGGGCAGAACGAGCAGTACTTC
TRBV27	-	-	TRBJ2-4	CASSDLRVGKNIQYF	TGTGCCAGCAGTGACCTCAGGGTCGGGAAAAACATTCAGTACTTC
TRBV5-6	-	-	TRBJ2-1	CASSLASGSYNEQFF	TGTGCCAGCAGCTTGGCAAGCGGCTCCTACAATGAGCAGTTCTTC
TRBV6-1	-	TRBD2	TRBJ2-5	CASRGTSGSIETQYF	TGTGCCAGCAGGGGGACTAGCGGCTCCATCGAGACCCAGTACTTC
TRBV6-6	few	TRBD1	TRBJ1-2	CASSQGQGSTYGYTF	TGTGCCAGCAGTCAGGGACAGGGGTCGACCTATGGCTACACCTTC
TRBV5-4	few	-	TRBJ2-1	CASSTGDRRGYNEQFF	TGTGCCAGCAGTACTGGGGACCGTCGGGGGTACAATGAGCAGTTCTTC
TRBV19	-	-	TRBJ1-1	CASSKGVGAFF	TGTGCCAGTAGTAAGGGGGTTGGAGCTTTCTTT
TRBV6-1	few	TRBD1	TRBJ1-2	CASSEVTGGNYGYTF	TGTGCCAGCAGTGAAGTCACAGGGGGTAACTATGGCTACACCTTC
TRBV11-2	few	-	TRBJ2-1	CASRGGGNHEQFF	TGTGCCAGCAGAGGGGGGGGGAATCACGAGCAGTTCTTC
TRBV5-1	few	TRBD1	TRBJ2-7	CASSSAGQAIDEQYF	TGCGCCAGCAGCTCGGCGGGACAGGCGATTGATGAGCAGTACTTC